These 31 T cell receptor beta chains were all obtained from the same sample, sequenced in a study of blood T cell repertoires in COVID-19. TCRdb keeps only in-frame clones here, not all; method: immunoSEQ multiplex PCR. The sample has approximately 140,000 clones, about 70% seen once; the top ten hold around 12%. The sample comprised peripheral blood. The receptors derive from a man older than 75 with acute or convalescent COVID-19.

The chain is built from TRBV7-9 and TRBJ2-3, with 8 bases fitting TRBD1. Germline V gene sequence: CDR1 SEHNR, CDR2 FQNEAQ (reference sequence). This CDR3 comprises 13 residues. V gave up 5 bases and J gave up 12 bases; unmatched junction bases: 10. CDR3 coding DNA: TGTGCCAGCAGCGGGGGAATGACAGGGGAACAGTATTTT. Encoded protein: CASSGGMTGEQYF.

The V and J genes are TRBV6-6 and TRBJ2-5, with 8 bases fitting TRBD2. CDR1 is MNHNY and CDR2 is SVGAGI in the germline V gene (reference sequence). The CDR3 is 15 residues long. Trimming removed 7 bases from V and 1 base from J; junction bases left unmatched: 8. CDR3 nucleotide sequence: TGTGCCAGCACTCCTGGCGGGGGGCTCCAAGAGACCCAGTACTTC. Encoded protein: CASTPGGGLQETQYF.

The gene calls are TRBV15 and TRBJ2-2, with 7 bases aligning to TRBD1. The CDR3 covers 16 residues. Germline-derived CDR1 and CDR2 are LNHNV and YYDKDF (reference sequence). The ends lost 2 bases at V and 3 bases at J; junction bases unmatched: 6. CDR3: CATSRRQGRYTGELFF. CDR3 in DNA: TGTGCCACCAGCAGACGACAGGGAAGATACACCGGGGAGCTGTTTTTT.

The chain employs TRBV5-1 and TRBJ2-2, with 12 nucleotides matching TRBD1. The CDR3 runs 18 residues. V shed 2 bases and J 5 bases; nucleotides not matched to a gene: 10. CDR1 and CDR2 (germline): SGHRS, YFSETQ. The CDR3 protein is CASSLLIPGQGATGELFF. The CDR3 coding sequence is TGCGCCAGCAGCTTATTAATTCCGGGACAGGGGGCAACCGGGGAGCTGTTTTTT.

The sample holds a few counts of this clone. The DNA of the CDR3 is TGCAGTGCGAGGGTAACCGGGGAGCTGTTTTTT. This sequence encodes CSARVTGELFF. V gene TRBV20-1 combines with J gene TRBJ2-2; a weak D match, TRBD2 (5 bases). Germline-derived CDR1 and CDR2 are DFQATT and SNEGSKA (reference sequence). The CDR3 is made up of 11 amino acids. The V gene lost 6 bases and the J gene lost 5 bases, with 7 bases spanning the gap.

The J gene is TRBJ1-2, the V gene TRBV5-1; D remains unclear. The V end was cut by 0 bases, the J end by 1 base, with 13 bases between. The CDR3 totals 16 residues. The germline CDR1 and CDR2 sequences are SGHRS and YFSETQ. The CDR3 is CASSLDNGDYNYGYTF. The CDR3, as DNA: TGCGCCAGCAGCTTGGATAACGGAGATTATAACTATGGCTACACCTTC.

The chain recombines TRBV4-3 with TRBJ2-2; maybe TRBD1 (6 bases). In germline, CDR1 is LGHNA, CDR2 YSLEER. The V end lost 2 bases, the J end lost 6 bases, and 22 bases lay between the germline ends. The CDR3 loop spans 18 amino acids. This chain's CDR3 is CASSQTQTGRGLAGELFF. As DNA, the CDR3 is TGCGCCAGCAGCCAAACTCAAACAGGGCGAGGGTTGGCCGGGGAGCTGTTTTTT.

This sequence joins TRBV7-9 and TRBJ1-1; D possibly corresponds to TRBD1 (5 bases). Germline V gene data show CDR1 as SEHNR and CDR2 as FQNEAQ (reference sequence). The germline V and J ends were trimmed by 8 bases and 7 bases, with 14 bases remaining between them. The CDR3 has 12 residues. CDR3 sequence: CASGRGILEAFF. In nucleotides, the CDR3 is TGTGCCAGCGGTAGGGGAATTCTTGAAGCTTTCTTT.

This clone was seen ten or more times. Here the CDR3 reads CASRGTGGWSPLHF. CDR3 DNA sequence: TGTGCCAGTAGGGGGACAGGTGGTTGGTCACCCCTCCACTTT. The chain joins TRBV19 to TRBJ1-6; 8 bases agree with TRBD1. V was clipped by 6 bases and J by 10 bases; unmatched bases: 8. Germline assignment: CDR1 LNHDA and CDR2 SQIVND (reference sequence). This CDR3 region has 14 residues.

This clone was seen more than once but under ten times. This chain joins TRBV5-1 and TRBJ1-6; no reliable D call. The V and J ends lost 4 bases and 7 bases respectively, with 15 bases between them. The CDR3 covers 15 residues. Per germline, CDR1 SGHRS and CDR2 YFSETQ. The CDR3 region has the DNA TGCGCCAGCAGCCCCGGTGCAGACAAAAATTCACCCCTCCACTTT. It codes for CASSPGADKNSPLHF. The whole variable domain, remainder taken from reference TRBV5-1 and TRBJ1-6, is KAGVTQTPRYLIKTRGQQVTLSCSPISGHRSVSWYQQTPGQGLQFLFEYFSETQRNKGNFPGRFSGRQFSNSRSEMNVSTLELGDSALYLCASSPGADKNSPLHFGNGTRLTVT.

Written as DNA, the CDR3 is TGCGCCAGCAGCCAAGACGGGTGGTTGCACACTGAAGCTTTCTTT. It specifies CASSQDGWLHTEAFF. This rearrangement joins TRBV4-3 to TRBJ1-1, with D unclear. This CDR3 comprises 15 residues. The germline V gene encodes CDR1 LGHNA and CDR2 YSLEER. Trimming took off 0 bases at V and 3 bases at J, with 11 bases between the two ends.

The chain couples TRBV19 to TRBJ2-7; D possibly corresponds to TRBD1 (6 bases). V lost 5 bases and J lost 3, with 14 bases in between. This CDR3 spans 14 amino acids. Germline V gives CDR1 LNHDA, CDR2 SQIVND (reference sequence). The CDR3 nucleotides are TGTGCCAGTAGTGACTTAACAGGGCTCTACGAGCAGTACTTC. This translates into CASSDLTGLYEQYF.

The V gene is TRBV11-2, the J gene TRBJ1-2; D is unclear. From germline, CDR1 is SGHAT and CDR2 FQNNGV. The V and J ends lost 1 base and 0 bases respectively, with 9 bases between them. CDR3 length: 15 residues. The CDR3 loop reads CASSLVWGANYGYTF. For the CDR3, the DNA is TGTGCCAGCAGCTTAGTTTGGGGAGCTAACTATGGCTACACCTTC.

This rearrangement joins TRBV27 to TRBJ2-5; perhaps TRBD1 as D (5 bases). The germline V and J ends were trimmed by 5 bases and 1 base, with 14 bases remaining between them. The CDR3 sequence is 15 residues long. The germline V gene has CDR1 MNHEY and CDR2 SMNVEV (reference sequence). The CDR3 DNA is TGTGCCAGCAGTGCTTACAGGAGACGCCAAGAGACCCAGTACTTC. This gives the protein CASSAYRRRQETQYF.

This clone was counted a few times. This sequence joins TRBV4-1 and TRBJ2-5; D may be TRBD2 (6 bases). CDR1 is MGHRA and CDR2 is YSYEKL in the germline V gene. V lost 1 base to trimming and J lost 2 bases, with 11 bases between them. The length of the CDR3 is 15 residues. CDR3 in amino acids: CASSQAGLKQETQYF. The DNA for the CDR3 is TGCGCCAGCAGCCAAGCGGGACTGAAGCAAGAGACCCAGTACTTC.

Written as DNA, the CDR3 is TGCAGCGTTGGACAGGGGGCGTTTGGGGAAAAACTGTTTTTT. This encodes CSVGQGAFGEKLFF. V gene TRBV29-1 combines with J gene TRBJ1-4, with 10 bases matching TRBD1. Germline V gene lookup returns CDR1 SQVTM and CDR2 ANQGSEA. This CDR3 contains 14 residues. Trimming cost V 4 bases and J 8 bases; bases outside gene matches: 7. Drawing the rest from reference TRBV29-1 and TRBJ1-4, the complete variable domain is SAVISQKPSRDICQRGTSLTIQCQVDSQVTMMFWYRQQPGQSLTLIATANQGSEATYESGFVIDKFPISRPNLTFSTLTVSNMSPEDSSIYLCSVGQGAFGEKLFFGSGTQLSVL.

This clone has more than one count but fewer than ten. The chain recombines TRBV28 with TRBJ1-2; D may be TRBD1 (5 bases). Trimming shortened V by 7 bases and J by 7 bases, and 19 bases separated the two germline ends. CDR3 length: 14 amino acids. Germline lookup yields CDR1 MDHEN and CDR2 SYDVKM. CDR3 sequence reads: CASKNPGLGSGYTF. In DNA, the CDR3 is TGTGCCAGCAAAAATCCGGGACTAGGAAGTGGCTACACCTTC.

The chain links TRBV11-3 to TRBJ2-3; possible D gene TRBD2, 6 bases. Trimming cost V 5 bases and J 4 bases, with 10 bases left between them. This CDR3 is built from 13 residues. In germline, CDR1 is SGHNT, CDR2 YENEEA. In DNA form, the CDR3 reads TGTGCCAGCAGCCTATCGGGGGCAGATACGCAGTATTTT. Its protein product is CASSLSGADTQYF.

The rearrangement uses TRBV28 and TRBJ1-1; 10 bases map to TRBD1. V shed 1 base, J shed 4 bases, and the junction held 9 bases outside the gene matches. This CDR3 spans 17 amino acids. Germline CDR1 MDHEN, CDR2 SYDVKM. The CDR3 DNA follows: TGTGCCAGCAGTTTATCGGGACAGGGGCGAGGAGGCACTGAAGCTTTCTTT. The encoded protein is CASSLSGQGRGGTEAFF.

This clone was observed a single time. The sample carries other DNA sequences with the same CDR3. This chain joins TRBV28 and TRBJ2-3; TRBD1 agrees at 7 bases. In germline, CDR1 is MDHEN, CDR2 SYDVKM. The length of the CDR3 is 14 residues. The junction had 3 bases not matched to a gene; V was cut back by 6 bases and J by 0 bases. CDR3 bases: TGTGCCAGCAGATCAGGGGGTAGCACAGATACGCAGTATTTT. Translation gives CASRSGGSTDTQYF.

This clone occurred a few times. In DNA, the CDR3 is TGTGCCATCAGTGAGGGGGAGCTAGTAGGCTACACCTTC. Translating gives CAISEGELVGYTF. The genes are TRBV10-3 and TRBJ1-2; no firm D call. This CDR3 has 13 amino acids. Trimming left V 2 bases short and J 8 bases short, with 12 bases between. Germline V CDR1 and CDR2: ENHRY, SYGVKD.

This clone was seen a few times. The CDR3 is CASSLFWGAGAYEQYF. The CDR3 nucleotides are TGCGCCAGCAGCTTGTTTTGGGGAGCGGGGGCCTACGAGCAGTACTTC. The chain employs TRBV5-1 and TRBJ2-7, with 8 bases identical to TRBD2. The CDR3 is made up of 16 amino acids. Trimming cost V 1 base and J 2 bases; bases outside gene matches: 8. The germline CDR1 and CDR2 sequences are SGHRS and YFSETQ.

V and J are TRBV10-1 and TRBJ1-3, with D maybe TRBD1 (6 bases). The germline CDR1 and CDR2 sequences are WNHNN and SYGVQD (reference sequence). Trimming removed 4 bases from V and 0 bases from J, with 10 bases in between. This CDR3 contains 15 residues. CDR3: CASSGDNRSGNTIYF. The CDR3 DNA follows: TGCGCCAGCAGTGGGGACAACCGCTCTGGAAACACCATATATTTT.

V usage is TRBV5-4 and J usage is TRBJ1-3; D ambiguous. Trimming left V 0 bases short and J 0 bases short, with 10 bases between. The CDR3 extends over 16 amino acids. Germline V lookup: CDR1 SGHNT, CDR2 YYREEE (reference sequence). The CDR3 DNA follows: TGTGCCAGCAGCTTGGGCTTACTGAACTCTGGAAACACCATATATTTT. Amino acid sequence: CASSLGLLNSGNTIYF.

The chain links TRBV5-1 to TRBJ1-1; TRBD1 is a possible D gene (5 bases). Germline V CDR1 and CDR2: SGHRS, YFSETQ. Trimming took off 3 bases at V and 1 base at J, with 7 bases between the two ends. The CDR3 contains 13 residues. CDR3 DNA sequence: TGCGCCAGCAGCTGGGACTGGAACACTGAAGCTTTCTTT. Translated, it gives CASSWDWNTEAFF.

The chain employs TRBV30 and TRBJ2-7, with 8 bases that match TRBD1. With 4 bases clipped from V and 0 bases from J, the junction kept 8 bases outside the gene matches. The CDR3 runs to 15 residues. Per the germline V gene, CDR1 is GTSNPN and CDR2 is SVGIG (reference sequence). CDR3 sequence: CAWTPPDRDSYEQYF. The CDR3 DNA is TGTGCCTGGACCCCCCCGGACAGGGACTCCTACGAGCAGTACTTC.

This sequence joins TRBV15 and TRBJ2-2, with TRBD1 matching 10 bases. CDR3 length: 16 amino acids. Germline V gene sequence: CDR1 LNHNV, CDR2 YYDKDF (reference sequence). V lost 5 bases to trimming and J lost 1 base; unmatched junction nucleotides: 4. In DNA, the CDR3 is TGTGCCACCAGCGCCGGGACAGGGGAGAACACCGGGGAGCTGTTTTTT. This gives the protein CATSAGTGENTGELFF.

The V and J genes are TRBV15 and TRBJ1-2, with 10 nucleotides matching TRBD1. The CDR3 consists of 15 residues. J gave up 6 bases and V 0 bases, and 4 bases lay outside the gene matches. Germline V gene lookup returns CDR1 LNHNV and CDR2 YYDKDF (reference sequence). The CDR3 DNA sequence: TGTGCCACCAGCAGAGATGGGACAGGGGATAATGGCTACACCTTC. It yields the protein CATSRDGTGDNGYTF.

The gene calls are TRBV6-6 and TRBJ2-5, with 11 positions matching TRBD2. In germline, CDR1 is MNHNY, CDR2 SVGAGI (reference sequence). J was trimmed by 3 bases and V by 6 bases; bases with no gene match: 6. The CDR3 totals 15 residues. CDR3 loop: CASRLAGGKKETQYF. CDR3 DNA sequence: TGTGCCAGCAGATTAGCGGGGGGGAAAAAAGAGACCCAGTACTTC.

The CDR3 bases are TGTGCCAGCATCCCCACTCGGGGGGCGCGCGCCGGGGAGCTGTTTTTT. This encodes CASIPTRGARAGELFF. V is TRBV6-6 and J is TRBJ2-2; D perhaps matches TRBD2 (7 bases). The CDR3 covers 16 residues. V dropped 7 bases and J dropped 6 bases, with 21 bases sitting between them. Germline lookup yields CDR1 MNHNY and CDR2 SVGAGI (reference sequence).

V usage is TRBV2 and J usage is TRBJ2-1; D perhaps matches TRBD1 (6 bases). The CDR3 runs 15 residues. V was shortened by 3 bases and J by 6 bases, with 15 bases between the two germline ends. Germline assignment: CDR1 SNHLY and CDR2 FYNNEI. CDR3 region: CASSEAQGPFNEQFF. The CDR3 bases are TGTGCCAGCAGTGAGGCACAGGGACCCTTCAATGAGCAGTTCTTC.